This T cell receptor beta chain was sequenced during a study of blood T cells in healthy people across ages. Study-wide points: The long-lived group displayed more naive CD4+ cells, plus higher diversity, than the aged donors did.

Alongside a J-beta primer mix, a sample-barcoded 5' primer served in a second PCR lasting roughly 7 to 11 cycles. Through a template-switch adaptor with 12 random nucleotides, each cDNA molecule received a tag. TCRdb processed the 5' RACE reads anew with MiXCR; each CDR3 protein has one entry. Among 710,000 or so distinct CDR3 sequences listed, 32% were seen once. Germline V gene lookup returns CDR1 SGHNT and CDR2 YYREEE (reference sequence). This CDR3 has 12 amino acids. V lost 7 bases and J 3 bases, leaving 11 bases between the germline ends. This clonotype was found many times. Its antigen is unknown. Each donor gave ten milliliters of peripheral blood.

The chain recombines TRBV5-4 with TRBJ2-7; D possibly matches TRBD1 or TRBD2 (5 bases each). The source is a woman of 80 years or more in good health. Sequenced input: blood. The CDR3 is CASGDRNYEQYF. The CDR3 coding sequence is TGTGCCAGCGGGGACCGAAACTACGAGCAGTACTTC.